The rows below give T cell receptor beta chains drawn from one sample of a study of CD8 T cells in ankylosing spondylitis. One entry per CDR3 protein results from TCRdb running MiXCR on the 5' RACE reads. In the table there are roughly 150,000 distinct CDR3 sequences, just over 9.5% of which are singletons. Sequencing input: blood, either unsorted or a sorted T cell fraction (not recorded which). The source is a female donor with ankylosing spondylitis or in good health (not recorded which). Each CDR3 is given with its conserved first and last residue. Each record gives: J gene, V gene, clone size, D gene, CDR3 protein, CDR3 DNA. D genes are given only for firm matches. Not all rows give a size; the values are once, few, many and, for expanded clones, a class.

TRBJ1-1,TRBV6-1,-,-,CASTKPQQLNTEAFF,TGTGCCAGCACCAAACCCCAACAGTTAAACACTGAAGCTTTCTTT
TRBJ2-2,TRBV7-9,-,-,CASVSRRGAGELFF,TGTGCCAGCGTTTCAAGGAGAGGGGCCGGGGAGCTGTTTTTT
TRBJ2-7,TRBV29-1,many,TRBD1,CTARGGFGLEQYF,TGCACCGCACGAGGGGGCTTTGGTCTCGAGCAGTACTTC
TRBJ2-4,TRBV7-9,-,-,CASSLPTGRAKNIQYF,TGTGCCAGCAGCCTACCGACAGGCCGAGCCAAAAACATTCAGTACTTC
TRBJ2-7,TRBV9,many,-,CASSVDPGGAYEQYF,TGTGCCAGCAGCGTAGATCCGGGTGGGGCCTACGAGCAGTACTTC
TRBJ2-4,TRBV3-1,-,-,CASSPPDGEGLNIQYF,TGTGCCAGCAGCCCCCCGGACGGGGAAGGTTTAAACATTCAGTACTTC
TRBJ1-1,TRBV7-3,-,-,CASGSGGGTEAFF,TGTGCCAGCGGCTCGGGGGGGGGTACTGAAGCTTTCTTT
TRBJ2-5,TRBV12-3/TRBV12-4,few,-,CASSFWGLYQETQYF,TGTGCCAGCAGTTTTTGGGGGCTGTACCAAGAGACCCAGTACTTC
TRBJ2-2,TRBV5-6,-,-,CASRSTEATGELFF,TGTGCCAGCAGATCGACAGAGGCTACCGGGGAGCTGTTTTTT
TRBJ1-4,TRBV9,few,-,CASSVGVRLTNEKLFF,TGTGCCAGCAGCGTAGGGGTCCGGCTTACTAATGAAAAACTGTTTTTT
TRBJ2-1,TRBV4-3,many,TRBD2,CASSGPAGGYNEQFF,TGCGCCAGCAGCGGTCCGGCGGGAGGGTACAATGAGCAGTTCTTC
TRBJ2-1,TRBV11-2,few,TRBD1,CASSFQGDEQFF,TGTGCCAGCAGCTTCCAGGGGGATGAGCAGTTCTTC
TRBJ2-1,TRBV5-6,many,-,CASSEGLNEQFF,TGTGCCAGCAGCGAGGGTCTTAATGAGCAGTTCTTC
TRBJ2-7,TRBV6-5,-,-,CASSYSAGAVHEQYF,TGTGCCAGCAGTTACTCGGCAGGAGCGGTACACGAGCAGTACTTC
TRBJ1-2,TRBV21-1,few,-,CASSPAFNRDSLDGYTF,TGTGCCAGCAGCCCGGCCTTCAACCGGGACAGTCTGGATGGCTACACCTTC
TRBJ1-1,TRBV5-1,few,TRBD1,CASSFSGQAHEAFF,TGCGCCAGCAGCTTCTCGGGACAGGCCCATGAAGCTTTCTTT
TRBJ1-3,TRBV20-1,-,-,CSARGSSGNTIYF,TGCAGTGCTAGGGGAAGCTCTGGAAACACCATATATTTT